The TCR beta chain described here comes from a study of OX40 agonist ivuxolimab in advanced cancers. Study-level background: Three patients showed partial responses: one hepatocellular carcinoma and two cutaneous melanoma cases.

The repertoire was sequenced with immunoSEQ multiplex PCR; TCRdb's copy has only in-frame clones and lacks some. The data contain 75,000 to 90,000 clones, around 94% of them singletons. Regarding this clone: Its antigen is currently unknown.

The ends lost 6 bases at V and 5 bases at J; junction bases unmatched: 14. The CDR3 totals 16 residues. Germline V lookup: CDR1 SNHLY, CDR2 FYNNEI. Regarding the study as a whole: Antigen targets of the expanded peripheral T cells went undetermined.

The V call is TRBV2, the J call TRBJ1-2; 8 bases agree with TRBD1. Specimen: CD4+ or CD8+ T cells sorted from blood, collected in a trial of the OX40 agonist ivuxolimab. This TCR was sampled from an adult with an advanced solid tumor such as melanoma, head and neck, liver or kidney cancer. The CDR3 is CASSRGGQGAIYGYTF. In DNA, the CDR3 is TGTGCCAGCAGCCGAGGGGGGCAGGGGGCGATTTATGGCTACACCTTC.